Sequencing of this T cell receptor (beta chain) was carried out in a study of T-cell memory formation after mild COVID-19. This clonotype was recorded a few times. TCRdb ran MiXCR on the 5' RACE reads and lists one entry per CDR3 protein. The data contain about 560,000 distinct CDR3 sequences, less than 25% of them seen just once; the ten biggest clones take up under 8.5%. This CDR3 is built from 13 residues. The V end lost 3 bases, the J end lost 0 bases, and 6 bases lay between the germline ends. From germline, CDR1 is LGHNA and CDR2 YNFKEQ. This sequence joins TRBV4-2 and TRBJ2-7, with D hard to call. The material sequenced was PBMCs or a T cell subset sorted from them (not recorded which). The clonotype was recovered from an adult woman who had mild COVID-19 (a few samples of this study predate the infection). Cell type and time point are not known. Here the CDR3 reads CASSHDFSYEQYF. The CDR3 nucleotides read TGTGCCAGCAGCCACGATTTCTCCTACGAGCAGTACTTC.